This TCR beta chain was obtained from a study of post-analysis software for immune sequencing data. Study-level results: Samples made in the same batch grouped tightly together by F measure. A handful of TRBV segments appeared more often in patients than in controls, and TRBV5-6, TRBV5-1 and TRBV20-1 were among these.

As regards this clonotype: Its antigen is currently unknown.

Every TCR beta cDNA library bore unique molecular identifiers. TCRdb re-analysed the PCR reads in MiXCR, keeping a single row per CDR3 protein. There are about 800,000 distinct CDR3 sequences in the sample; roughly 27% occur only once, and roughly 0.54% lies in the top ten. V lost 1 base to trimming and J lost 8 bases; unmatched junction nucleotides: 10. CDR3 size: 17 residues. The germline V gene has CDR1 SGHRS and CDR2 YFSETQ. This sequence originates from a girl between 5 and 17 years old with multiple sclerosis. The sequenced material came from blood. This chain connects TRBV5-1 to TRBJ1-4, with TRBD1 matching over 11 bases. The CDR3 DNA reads TGCGCCAGCAGCTTGCAACAACCGGGACAGGGGGGAGAAAAACTGTTTTTT. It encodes CASSLQQPGQGGEKLFF.